Below, 16 T cell receptor beta chains from the same sample are listed, as sequenced in a study of human T cells and chemical hapten exposure. Documented time point: pre-sensitization, week 0. The treatment here: therapeutic diphenylcyclopropenone sensitization with weekly scalp DPC. TCRdb itself ran the RACE reads through MiXCR, one entry per CDR3 protein. The sample consists of under 90,000 distinct CDR3 sequences, 8% to 10% of them appearing once. Sequenced here: whole blood, sampled in connection with sensitization to the hapten diphenylcyclopropenone (DPC). These receptors originate from a middle-aged woman with alopecia areata. Some clones in this sample may be carry-over from other donors' samples.

This clonotype is medium-sized (0.01 to 0.1%) by share. The chain has TRBV5-1 and TRBJ2-1, with D maybe TRBD1 (5 bases). The V and J ends lost 0 bases and 5 bases respectively, with 9 bases between them. There are 14 residues in the CDR3. From germline, CDR1 is SGHRS and CDR2 YFSETQ. CDR3 sequence: CASSLEAGNNEQFF. CDR3 DNA: TGCGCCAGCAGCTTGGAGGCAGGGAACAATGAGCAGTTCTTC.

This clonotype appeared a few times. The genes are TRBV4-1 and TRBJ2-7; either TRBD1 or TRBD2 may supply D (6 bases each). V was pared by 3 bases and J by 4 bases, with 19 bases between. From germline, CDR1 is MGHRA and CDR2 YSYEKL. The CDR3 contains 16 residues. This CDR3 reads CASSHADERGQYEQYF. The CDR3, as DNA: TGCGCCAGCAGCCATGCGGATGAACGGGGGCAGTACGAGCAGTACTTC.

This clonotype came up many times. The rearrangement joins TRBV7-2 to TRBJ2-7; 12 bases line up with TRBD2. The CDR3 is 17 amino acids. Germline CDR1 is SGHTA and CDR2 is FQGNSA. Germline trimming cut 1 base from V and 1 base from J; bases unmatched to any gene: 5. This CDR3 is CASSLELAGGWSYEQYF. CDR3 in DNA: TGTGCCAGCAGCTTAGAACTAGCGGGGGGATGGTCCTACGAGCAGTACTTC.

This clonotype occurred many times. The chain carries TRBV20-1 and TRBJ2-5; D might be TRBD2 (5 bases). Germline V gene data show CDR1 as DFQATT and CDR2 as SNEGSKA (reference sequence). CDR3 size: 13 residues. The V end was cut by 3 bases, the J end by 3 bases, with 11 bases between. The CDR3 is CSARLGREETQYF. Here the CDR3 DNA reads TGCAGTGCTAGGTTAGGGCGGGAAGAGACCCAGTACTTC.

The rearrangement links TRBV20-1 to TRBJ2-1, with D possibly TRBD2 on 5 matching bases. The CDR3 is made up of 15 amino acids. Trimming removed 0 bases from V and 7 bases from J, with 16 bases in between. CDR1 and CDR2 (germline): DFQATT, SNEGSKA (reference sequence). CDR3 region: CSARDRRTGLNEQFF. For the CDR3, the DNA is TGCAGTGCTAGAGATCGTAGAACGGGGTTAAATGAGCAGTTCTTC.

This clonotype has at least ten counts. This sequence joins TRBV6-2 or TRBV6-3 and TRBJ2-4, with D unclear. This CDR3 comprises 13 residues. From germline, CDR1 is MNHEY and CDR2 SVGEGT. V lost 0 bases and J lost 8, with 8 bases in between. In DNA, the CDR3 is TGTGCCAGCAGTTACTCGATAACATACATTCAGTACTTC. Its translation: CASSYSITYIQYF.

There are many counts of this clonotype. V usage is TRBV6-5 and J usage is TRBJ2-7; 8 nucleotides line up with TRBD1. This CDR3 spans 15 amino acids. Trimming removed 0 bases from V and 0 bases from J; junction bases left unmatched: 1. Germline V gives CDR1 MNHEY, CDR2 SVGAGI. This CDR3 is CASSYSGTGSYEQYF. The CDR3 DNA sequence: TGTGCCAGCAGTTACTCCGGGACAGGCTCCTACGAGCAGTACTTC.

This clonotype was counted only a few times. The chain carries TRBV2 and TRBJ2-7; 13 bases fit TRBD2. The CDR3 length is 18 residues. Germline-derived CDR1 and CDR2 are SNHLY and FYNNEI. Losses at the gene ends were 8 bases for V and 3 bases for J; bases not matched to a gene: 16. The CDR3, as DNA: TGTGCCAGCCCCCCGGGGGGACTAGCGGGGATAAAGGGCTACGAGCAGTACTTC. This codes for CASPPGGLAGIKGYEQYF.

This clonotype was counted ten times or more. The rearrangement uses TRBV20-1 and TRBJ1-2; 10 nucleotides align to TRBD1. Germline-derived CDR1 and CDR2 are DFQATT and SNEGSKA (reference sequence). V lost 5 bases and J lost 4; bases outside the gene matches: 19. The length of the CDR3 is 18 residues. This CDR3 is CSAPLFQTGGLVGYGYTF. The CDR3 nucleotides read TGCAGTGCTCCACTCTTCCAGACAGGGGGCTTGGTTGGCTATGGCTACACCTTC.

The V call is TRBV28, the J call TRBJ2-5, with 11 bases fitting TRBD2. The V segment lost 6 bases and the J segment 5 bases; nucleotides outside the gene matches: 11. Germline loops: CDR1 MDHEN, CDR2 SYDVKM. This CDR3 is built from 16 residues. The CDR3: CASSISGGALRETQYF. CDR3 nucleotide sequence: TGTGCCAGCAGCATTAGCGGGGGGGCCTTGAGGGAGACCCAGTACTTC.

In its sample, this clonotype was seen many times. The chain uses TRBV19 and TRBJ1-2; D not resolved. V lost 6 bases and J 7 bases, leaving 18 bases between the germline ends. CDR3 length equals 14 residues. Looked up from germline, CDR1 is LNHDA and CDR2 is SQIVND (reference sequence). The CDR3 spells CASRWGEGVGGYTF. CDR3 in DNA: TGTGCCAGTAGGTGGGGAGAGGGCGTCGGTGGCTACACCTTC.

This clonotype appeared many times. J is TRBJ2-7 and V is TRBV12-3 or TRBV12-4; D call uncertain. The V gene lost 10 bases and the J gene lost 6 bases, with 13 bases spanning the gap. This CDR3 is 11 amino acids long. CDR3 in DNA: TGTGCCACCTCCCGGCTCGGCGAGCAGTACTTC. Amino acid sequence: CATSRLGEQYF.

This chain links TRBV12-3 or TRBV12-4 with TRBJ1-4; 8 bases are a match to TRBD1. The CDR3 runs 19 residues. V shed 0 bases, J shed 5 bases, and the junction held 14 bases outside the gene matches. The CDR3 is CASSLALRGLSKINEKLFF. The DNA of the CDR3 is TGTGCCAGCAGTTTAGCGCTCAGGGGGCTCTCCAAAATCAATGAAAAACTGTTTTTT.

The chain recombines TRBV29-1 with TRBJ2-7, with D possibly being TRBD1 (6 bases). CDR1 SQVTM and CDR2 ANQGSEA come from the germline V gene. The CDR3 is 13 residues long. V was pared by 2 bases and J by 5 bases, with 13 bases between. The CDR3, as DNA: TGCAGCGTTGAAATGCCCTACAGGGACGAGCAGTACTTC. Translating gives CSVEMPYRDEQYF.

This clonotype has at least ten counts. This chain links TRBV6-5 with TRBJ1-4; D not certain. Germline V lookup: CDR1 MNHEY, CDR2 SVGAGI. This CDR3 is 14 amino acids long. V was cut by 5 bases and J by 2 bases, with 9 bases left in between. The CDR3: CASSISATNEKLFF. The CDR3 region has the DNA TGTGCCAGCAGTATCAGCGCTACTAATGAAAAACTGTTTTTT.

This clonotype was detected many times. V and J are TRBV11-2 and TRBJ2-6; D unresolved. Per the germline V gene, CDR1 is SGHAT and CDR2 is FQNNGV. Trimming removed 0 bases from V and 2 bases from J, with 11 bases in between. The CDR3 spans 17 residues. The CDR3, as DNA: TGTGCCAGCAGCTTAGATCGAACGGCTACTGGGGCCAACGTCCTGACTTTC. Amino acids: CASSLDRTATGANVLTF.